This TCR beta chain was identified in a study of molecular identifiers for immune sequencing clone quantification. This clonotype was observed many times. Each CDR3 protein is one row after TCRdb ran MiXCR on the PCR reads. This sample has approximately 500,000 distinct CDR3 sequences, with roughly a fifth found just once. This CDR3 has 14 residues. Germline V gene sequence: CDR1 SGHTA, CDR2 FQGNSA. The ends were cut back, 8 bases at V and 4 bases at J, with 17 bases in the middle. The receptor's source is a human donor in good health. Some libraries in this study had Jurkat cell RNA spiked in. This chain joins TRBV7-2 and TRBJ1-1; TRBD1 is a possible D gene (5 bases). The sequenced sample consisted of naive CD8+ T cells from blood, with Jurkat cell RNA spiked in. Subset of the sample: FACS-sorted CD8+CD4-CCR7+CD45RA+ naive T cells. The CDR3 region is CASAGGERGTEAFF. Here the CDR3 DNA reads TGTGCCAGCGCTGGGGGGGAGAGAGGCACTGAAGCTTTCTTT. Based on the CDR3 plus reference TRBV7-2 and TRBJ1-1, the full variable domain is GAGVSQSPSNKVTEKGKDVELRCDPISGHTALYWYRQSLGQGLEFLIYFQGNSAPDKSGLPSDRFSAERTGGSVSTLTIQRTQQEDSAVYLCASAGGERGTEAFFGQGTRLTVV.